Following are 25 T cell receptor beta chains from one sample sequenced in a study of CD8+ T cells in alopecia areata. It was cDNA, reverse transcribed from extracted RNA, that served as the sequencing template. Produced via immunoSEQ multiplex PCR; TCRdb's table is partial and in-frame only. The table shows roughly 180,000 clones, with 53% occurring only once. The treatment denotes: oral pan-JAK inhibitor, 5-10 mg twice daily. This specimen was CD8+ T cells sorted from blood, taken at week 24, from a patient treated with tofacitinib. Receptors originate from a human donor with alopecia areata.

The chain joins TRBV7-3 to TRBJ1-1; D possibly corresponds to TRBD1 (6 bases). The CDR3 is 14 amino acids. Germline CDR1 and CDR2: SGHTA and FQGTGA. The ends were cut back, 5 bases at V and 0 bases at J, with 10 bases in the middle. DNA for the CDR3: TGTGCCAGCAGCCCCCAGGGGTTGAACACTGAAGCTTTCTTT. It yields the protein CASSPQGLNTEAFF.

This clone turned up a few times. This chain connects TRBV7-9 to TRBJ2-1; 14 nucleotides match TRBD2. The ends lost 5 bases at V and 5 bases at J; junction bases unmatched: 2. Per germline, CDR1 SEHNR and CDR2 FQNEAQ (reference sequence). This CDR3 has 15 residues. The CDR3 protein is CASSKTSGGDNEQFF. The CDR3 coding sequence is TGTGCCAGCAGCAAGACTAGCGGGGGGGACAATGAGCAGTTCTTC.

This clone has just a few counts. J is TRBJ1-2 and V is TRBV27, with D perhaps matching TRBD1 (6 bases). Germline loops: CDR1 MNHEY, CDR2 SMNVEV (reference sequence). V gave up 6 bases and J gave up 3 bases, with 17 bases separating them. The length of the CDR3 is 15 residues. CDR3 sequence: CASRGRDTEYYGYTF. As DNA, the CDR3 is TGTGCCAGCAGAGGAAGGGACACTGAGTACTATGGCTACACCTTC.

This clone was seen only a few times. DNA of the CDR3: TGCAGCGTTGAAGGAGGGATCAGCGGGGAGCTGTTTTTT. It specifies CSVEGGISGELFF. V is TRBV29-1 and J is TRBJ2-2; D might be TRBD2 (5 bases). The CDR3 has 13 residues. Trimming shortened V by 1 base and J by 7 bases, and 10 bases separated the two germline ends. Germline CDR1 reads SQVTM; CDR2 reads ANQGSEA.

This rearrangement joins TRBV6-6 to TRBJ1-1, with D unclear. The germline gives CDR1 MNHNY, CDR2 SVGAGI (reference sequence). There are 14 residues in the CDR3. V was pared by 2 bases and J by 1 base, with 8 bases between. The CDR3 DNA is TGTGCCAGCAGTTACGCAGGCACGAACACTGAAGCTTTCTTT. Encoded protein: CASSYAGTNTEAFF.

As DNA, the CDR3 is TGTGCCAGCAGCTTAGGTTTTGTTGGCTACACCTTC. It encodes CASSLGFVGYTF. The V call is TRBV11-2, the J call TRBJ1-2, with D uncertain. Trimming removed 1 base from V and 7 bases from J, with 7 bases in between. CDR1 is SGHAT and CDR2 is FQNNGV in the germline V gene. The CDR3 spans 12 residues.

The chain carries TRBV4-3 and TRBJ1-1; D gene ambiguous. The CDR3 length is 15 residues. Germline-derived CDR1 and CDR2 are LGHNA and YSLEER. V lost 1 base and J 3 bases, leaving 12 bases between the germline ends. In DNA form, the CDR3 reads TGCGCCAGCAGCCAAGGGTCCCCGGCAGACACTGAAGCTTTCTTT. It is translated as CASSQGSPADTEAFF.

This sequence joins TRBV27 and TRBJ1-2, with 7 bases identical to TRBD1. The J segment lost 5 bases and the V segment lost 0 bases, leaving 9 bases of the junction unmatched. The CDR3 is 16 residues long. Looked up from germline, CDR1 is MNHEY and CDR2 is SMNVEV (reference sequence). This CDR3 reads CASSLSPSTGLYGYTF. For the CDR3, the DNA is TGTGCCAGCAGTTTATCCCCCTCGACAGGGCTTTATGGCTACACCTTC.

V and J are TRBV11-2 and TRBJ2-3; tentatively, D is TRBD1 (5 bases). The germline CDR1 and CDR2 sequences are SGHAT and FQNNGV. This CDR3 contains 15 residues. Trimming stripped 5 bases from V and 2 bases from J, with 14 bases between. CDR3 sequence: CASSEVGHLTDTQYF. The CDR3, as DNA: TGTGCCAGCAGCGAAGTAGGACATCTCACAGATACGCAGTATTTT.

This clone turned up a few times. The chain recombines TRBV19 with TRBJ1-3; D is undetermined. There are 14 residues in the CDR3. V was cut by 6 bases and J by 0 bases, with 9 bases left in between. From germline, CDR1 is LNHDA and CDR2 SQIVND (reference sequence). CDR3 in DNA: TGTGCCAGTAGACTGACGGACTCTGGAAACACCATATATTTT. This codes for CASRLTDSGNTIYF.

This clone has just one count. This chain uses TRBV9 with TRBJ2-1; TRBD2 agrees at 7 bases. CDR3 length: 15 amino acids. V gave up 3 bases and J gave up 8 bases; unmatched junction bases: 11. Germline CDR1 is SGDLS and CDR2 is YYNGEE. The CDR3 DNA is TGTGCCAGCAGCGAGGCGGGGGTTCTCCGCGATGAGCAGTTCTTC. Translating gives CASSEAGVLRDEQFF.

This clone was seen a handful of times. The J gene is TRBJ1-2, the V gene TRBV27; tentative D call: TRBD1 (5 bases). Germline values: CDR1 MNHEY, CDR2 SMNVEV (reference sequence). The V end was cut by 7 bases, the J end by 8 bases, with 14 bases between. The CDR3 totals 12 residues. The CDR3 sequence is CASIYSGPGYTF. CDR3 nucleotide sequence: TGTGCCAGCATCTATTCAGGGCCCGGCTACACCTTC.

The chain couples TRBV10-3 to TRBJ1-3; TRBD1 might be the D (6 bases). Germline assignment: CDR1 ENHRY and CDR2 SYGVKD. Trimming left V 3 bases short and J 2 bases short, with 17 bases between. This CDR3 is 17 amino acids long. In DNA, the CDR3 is TGTGCCATCAGTGATCCTCCGACAGGTCCAACTGGAAACACCATATATTTT. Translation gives CAISDPPTGPTGNTIYF.

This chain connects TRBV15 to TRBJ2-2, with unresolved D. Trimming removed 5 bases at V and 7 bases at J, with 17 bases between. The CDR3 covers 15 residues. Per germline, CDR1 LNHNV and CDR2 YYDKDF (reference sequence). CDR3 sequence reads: CATSGRSEGVGELFF. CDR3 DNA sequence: TGTGCCACCAGCGGGCGAAGCGAAGGAGTCGGGGAGCTGTTTTTT.

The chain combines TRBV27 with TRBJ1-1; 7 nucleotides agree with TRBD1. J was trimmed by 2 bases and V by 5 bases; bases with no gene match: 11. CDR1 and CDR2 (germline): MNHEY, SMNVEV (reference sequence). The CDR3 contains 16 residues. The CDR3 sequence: CASSPYLGTANTEAFF. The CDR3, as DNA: TGTGCCAGCAGTCCATACCTTGGGACAGCCAACACTGAAGCTTTCTTT.

The CDR3 DNA reads as TGTGCCTGGGAATTAGCCGGCCGGGAGACCCAGTACTTC. This gives the protein CAWELAGRETQYF. The chain links TRBV30 to TRBJ2-5; D gene unclear. The CDR3 contains 13 residues. Per the germline V gene, CDR1 is GTSNPN and CDR2 is SVGIG (reference sequence). V dropped 5 bases and J dropped 5 bases, with 15 bases sitting between them.

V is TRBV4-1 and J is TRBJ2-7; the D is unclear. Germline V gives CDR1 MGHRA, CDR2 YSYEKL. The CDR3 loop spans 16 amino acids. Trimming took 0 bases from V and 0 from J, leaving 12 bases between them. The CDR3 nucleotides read TGCGCCAGCAGCCAAGATTTGGAGTTGAGCTCCTACGAGCAGTACTTC. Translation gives CASSQDLELSSYEQYF.

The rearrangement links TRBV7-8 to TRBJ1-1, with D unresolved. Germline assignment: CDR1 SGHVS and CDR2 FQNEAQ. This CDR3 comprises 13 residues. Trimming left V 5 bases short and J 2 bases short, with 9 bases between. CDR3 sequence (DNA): TGTGCCAGCAGCCTAAACAGCAACACTGAAGCTTTCTTT. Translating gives CASSLNSNTEAFF.

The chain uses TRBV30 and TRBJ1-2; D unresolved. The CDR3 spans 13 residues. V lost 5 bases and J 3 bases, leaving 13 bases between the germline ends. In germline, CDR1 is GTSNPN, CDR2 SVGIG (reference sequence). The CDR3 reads CAWRPPGDYGYTF. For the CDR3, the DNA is TGTGCCTGGCGACCCCCTGGGGACTATGGCTACACCTTC.

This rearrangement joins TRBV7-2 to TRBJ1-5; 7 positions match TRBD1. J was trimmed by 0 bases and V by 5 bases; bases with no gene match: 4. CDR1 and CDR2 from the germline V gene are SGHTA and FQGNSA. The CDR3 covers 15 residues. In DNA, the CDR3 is TGTGCCAGCAGCCATGACAGGGATAGCAATCAGCCCCAGCATTTT. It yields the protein CASSHDRDSNQPQHF.

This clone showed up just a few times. The CDR3 nucleotides read TGTGCCAGCAGCTTATCCAGGGGTGACACTGAAGCTTTCTTT. Residues: CASSLSRGDTEAFF. The chain joins TRBV11-2 to TRBJ1-1, with D maybe TRBD1 (6 bases). The CDR3 is 14 amino acids. CDR1 is SGHAT, CDR2 FQNNGV, per germline. Trimming pared 2 bases from V and 3 bases from J, leaving 10 bases between.

The CDR3 protein is CASSRQGSQDTQYF. CDR3 DNA sequence: TGCGCCAGCAGCCGGCAGGGGTCCCAAGATACGCAGTATTTT. This chain links TRBV4-3 with TRBJ2-3; D might be TRBD1 (6 bases). Germline assignment: CDR1 LGHNA and CDR2 YSLEER. The CDR3 is made up of 14 amino acids. V was shortened by 4 bases and J by 5 bases, with 13 bases between the two germline ends.

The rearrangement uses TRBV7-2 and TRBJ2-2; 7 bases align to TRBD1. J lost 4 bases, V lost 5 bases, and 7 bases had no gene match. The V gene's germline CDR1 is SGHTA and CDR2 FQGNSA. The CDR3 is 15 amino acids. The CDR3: CASSPLGQATGELFF. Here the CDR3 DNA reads TGTGCCAGCAGCCCCCTAGGACAGGCCACCGGGGAGCTGTTTTTT.

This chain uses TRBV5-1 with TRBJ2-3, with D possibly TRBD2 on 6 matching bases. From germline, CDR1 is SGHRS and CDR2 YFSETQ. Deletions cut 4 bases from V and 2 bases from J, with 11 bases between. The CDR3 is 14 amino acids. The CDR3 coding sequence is TGCGCCAGCAGCGACTGGAGGGACACAGATACGCAGTATTTT. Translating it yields CASSDWRDTDTQYF.

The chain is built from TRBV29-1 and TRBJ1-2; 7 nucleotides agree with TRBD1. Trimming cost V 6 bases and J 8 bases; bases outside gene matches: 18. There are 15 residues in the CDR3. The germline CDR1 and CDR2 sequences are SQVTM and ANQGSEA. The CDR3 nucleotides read TGCAGCGTGGACGGGACAGCCAAGACCCGGGAGGGCTACACCTTC. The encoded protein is CSVDGTAKTREGYTF.